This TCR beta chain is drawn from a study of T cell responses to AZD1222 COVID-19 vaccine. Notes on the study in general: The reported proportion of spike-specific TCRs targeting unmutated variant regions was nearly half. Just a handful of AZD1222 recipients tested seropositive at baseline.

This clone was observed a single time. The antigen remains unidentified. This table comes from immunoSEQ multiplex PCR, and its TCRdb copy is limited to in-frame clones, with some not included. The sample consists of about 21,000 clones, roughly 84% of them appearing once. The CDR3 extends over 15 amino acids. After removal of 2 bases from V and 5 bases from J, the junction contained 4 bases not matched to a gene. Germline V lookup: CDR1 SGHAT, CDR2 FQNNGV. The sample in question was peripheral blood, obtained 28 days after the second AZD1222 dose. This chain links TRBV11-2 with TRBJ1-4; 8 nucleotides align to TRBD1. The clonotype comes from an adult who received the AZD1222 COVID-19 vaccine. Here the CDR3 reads CASSLSWTGNEKLFF. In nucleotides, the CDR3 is TGTGCCAGCAGCTTAAGTTGGACAGGGAATGAAAAACTGTTTTTT.